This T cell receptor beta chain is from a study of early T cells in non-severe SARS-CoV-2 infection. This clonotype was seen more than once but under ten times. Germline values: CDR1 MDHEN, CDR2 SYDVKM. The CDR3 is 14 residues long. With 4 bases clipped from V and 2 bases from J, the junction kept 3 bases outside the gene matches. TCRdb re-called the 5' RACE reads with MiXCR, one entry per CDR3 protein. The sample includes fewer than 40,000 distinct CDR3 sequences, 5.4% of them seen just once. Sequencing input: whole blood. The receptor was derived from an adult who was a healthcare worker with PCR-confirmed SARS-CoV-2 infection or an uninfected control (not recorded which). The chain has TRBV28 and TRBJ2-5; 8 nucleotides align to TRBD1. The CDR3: CASSWTGKQETQYF. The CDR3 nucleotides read TGTGCCAGCAGTTGGACAGGGAAACAAGAGACCCAGTACTTC.